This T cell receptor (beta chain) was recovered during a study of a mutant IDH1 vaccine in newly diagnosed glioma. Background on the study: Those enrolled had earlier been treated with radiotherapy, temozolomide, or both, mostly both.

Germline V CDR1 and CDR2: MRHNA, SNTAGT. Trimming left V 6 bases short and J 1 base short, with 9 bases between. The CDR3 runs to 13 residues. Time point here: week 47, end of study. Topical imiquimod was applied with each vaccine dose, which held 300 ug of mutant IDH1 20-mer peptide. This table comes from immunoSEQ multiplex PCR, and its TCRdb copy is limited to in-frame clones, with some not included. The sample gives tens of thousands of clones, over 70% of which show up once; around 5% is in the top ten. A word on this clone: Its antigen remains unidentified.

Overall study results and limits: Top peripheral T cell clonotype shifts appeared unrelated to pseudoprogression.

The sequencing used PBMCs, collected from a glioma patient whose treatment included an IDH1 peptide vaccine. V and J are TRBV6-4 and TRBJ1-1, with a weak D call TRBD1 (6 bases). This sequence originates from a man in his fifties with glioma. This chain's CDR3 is CASRTQGNTEAFF. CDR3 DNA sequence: TGTGCCAGCAGGACACAGGGGAACACTGAAGCTTTCTTT.